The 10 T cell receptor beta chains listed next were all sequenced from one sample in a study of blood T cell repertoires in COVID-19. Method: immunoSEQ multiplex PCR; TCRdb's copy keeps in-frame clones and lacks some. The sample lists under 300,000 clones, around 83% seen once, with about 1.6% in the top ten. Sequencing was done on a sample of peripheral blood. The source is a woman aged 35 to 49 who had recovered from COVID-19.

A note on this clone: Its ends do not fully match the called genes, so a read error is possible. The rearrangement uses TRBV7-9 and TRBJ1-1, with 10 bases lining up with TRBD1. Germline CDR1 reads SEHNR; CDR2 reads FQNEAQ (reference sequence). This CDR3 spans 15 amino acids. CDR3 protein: CASSVATGGAAEAFF. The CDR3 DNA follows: TGTGCCAGCAGCGTAGCGACAGGGGGCGCAGCCGAAGCTTTCTTT.

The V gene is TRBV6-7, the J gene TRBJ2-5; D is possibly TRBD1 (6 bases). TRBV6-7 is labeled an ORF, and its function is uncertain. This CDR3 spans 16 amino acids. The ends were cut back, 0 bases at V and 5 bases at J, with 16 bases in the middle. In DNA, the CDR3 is TGTGCCAGCAGTTACTCGAAAGCAGGGGTCAACGAGACCCAGTACTTC. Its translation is CASSYSKAGVNETQYF.

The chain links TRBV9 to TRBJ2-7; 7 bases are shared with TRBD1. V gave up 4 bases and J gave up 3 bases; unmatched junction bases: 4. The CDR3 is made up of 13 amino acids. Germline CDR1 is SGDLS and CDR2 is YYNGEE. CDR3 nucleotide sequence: TGTGCCAGCAGCCCTCGGACAGGCTACGAGCAGTACTTC. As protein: CASSPRTGYEQYF.

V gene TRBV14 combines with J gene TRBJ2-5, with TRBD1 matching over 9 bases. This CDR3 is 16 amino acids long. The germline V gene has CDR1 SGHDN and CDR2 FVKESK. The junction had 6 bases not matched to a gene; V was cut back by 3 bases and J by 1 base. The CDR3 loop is CASSQRQGGPQETQYF. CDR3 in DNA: TGTGCCAGCAGCCAGAGACAGGGGGGACCCCAAGAGACCCAGTACTTC.

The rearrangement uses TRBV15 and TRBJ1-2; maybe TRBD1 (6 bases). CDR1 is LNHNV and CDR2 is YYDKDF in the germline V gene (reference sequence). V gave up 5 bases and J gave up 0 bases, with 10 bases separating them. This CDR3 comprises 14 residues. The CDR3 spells CATSLTGPNYGYTF. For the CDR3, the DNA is TGTGCCACCAGCTTGACAGGTCCTAACTATGGCTACACCTTC.

The CDR3 DNA is TGCAGCGTCTACAGGGGCCAAGAGACCCAGTACTTC. It yields the protein CSVYRGQETQYF. The chain employs TRBV29-1 and TRBJ2-5; 7 nucleotides align to TRBD1. There are 12 residues in the CDR3. With 6 bases clipped from V and 1 base from J, the junction kept 2 bases outside the gene matches. Germline V gene data show CDR1 as SQVTM and CDR2 as ANQGSEA.

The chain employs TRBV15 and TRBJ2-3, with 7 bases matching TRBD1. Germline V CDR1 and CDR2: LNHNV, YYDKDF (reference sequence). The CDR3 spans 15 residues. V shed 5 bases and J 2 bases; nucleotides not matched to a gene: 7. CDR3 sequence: CATSETGTATDTQYF. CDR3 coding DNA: TGTGCCACCAGCGAAACCGGGACAGCCACAGATACGCAGTATTTT.

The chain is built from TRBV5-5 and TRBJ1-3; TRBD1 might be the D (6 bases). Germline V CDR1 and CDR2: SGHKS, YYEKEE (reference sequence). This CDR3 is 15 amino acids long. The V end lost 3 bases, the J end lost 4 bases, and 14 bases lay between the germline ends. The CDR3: CASSWGHSAGNTIYF. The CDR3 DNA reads TGTGCCAGCAGCTGGGGGCACTCTGCCGGAAACACCATATATTTT.

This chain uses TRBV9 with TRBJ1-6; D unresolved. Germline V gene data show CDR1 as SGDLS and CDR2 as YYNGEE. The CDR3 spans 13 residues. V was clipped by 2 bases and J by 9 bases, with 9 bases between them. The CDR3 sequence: CASSVGEGSPLHF. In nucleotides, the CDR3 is TGTGCCAGCAGCGTCGGAGAGGGTTCACCCCTCCACTTT.

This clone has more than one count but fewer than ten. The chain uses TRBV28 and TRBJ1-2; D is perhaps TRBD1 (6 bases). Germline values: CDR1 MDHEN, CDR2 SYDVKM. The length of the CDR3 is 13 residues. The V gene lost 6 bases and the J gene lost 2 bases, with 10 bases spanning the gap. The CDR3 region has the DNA TGTGCCAGCAGGATCGACAGGAACTATGGCTACACCTTC. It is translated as CASRIDRNYGYTF.